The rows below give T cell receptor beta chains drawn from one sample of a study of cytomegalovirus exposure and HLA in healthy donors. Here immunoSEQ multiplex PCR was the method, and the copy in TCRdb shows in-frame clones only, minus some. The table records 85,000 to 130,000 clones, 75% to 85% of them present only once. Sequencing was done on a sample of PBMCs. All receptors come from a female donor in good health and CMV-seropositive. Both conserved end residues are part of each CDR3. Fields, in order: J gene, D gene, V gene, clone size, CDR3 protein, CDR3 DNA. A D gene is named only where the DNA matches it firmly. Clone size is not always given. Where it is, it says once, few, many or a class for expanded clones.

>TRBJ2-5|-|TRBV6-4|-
CASSATGAQYF
TGTGCCAGCAGTGCGACGGGGGCCCAGTACTTC
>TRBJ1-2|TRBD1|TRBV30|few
CAWSAGQGLGNGYTF
TGTGCCTGGAGCGCGGGACAGGGTTTGGGTAATGGCTACACCTTC
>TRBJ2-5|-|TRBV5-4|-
CASSLRVAGTQYF
TGTGCCAGCAGCTTGAGGGTTGCGGGGACCCAGTACTTC
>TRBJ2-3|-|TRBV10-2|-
CASSEVGRGDTQYF
TGCGCCAGCAGTGAGGTCGGCCGCGGAGATACGCAGTATTTT
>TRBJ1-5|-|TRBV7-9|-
CASSLEGQPQHF
TGTGCCAGCAGCTTGGAGGGTCAGCCCCAGCATTTT
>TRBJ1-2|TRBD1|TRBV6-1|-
CASSEAPDRAFFVGYTF
TGTGCCAGCAGTGAAGCGCCAGACAGGGCGTTCTTTGTGGGCTACACCTTC
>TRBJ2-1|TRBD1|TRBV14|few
CASSPGQGPYNEQFF
TGTGCCAGCAGCCCTGGACAGGGACCCTACAATGAGCAGTTCTTC
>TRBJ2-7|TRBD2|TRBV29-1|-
CSVGGGTSYEQYF
TGCAGCGTTGGCGGGGGGACCTCCTACGAGCAGTACTTC
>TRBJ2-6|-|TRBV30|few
CAWSAPAASGANVLTF
TGTGCCTGGAGTGCCCCCGCGGCCTCTGGGGCCAACGTCCTGACTTTC
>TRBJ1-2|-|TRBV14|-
CASSRVQGFYGYTF
TGTGCCAGCAGCCGGGTACAGGGTTTCTATGGCTACACCTTC
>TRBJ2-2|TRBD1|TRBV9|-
CASSPRWGQGPAGSDTGELFF
TGTGCCAGCAGCCCCCGGTGGGGACAGGGTCCCGCAGGGTCCGACACCGGGGAGCTGTTTTTT
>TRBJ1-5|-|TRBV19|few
CASSFTSYSNQPQHF
TGTGCCAGTAGTTTCACAAGTTATAGCAATCAGCCCCAGCATTTT
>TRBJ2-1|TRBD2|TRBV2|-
CASRGLAGKGQFF
TGTGCCAGCAGAGGACTAGCGGGTAAGGGGCAGTTCTTC
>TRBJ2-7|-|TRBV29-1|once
CSVERVGGPTSSYEQYF
TGCAGCGTTGAAAGGGTGGGAGGCCCTACTAGCTCCTACGAGCAGTACTTC
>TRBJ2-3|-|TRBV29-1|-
CSAAPDWTSTDTQYF
TGCAGCGCCGCCCCGGACTGGACTAGCACAGATACGCAGTATTTT
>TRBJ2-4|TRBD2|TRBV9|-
CASSVGMAGSAGAENIQYF
TGTGCCAGCAGCGTAGGAATGGCAGGGTCGGCGGGAGCGGAAAACATTCAGTACTTC
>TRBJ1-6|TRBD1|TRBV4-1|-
CASSQDQGAYSPLHF
TGCGCCAGCAGCCAAGATCAGGGGGCTTATTCACCCCTCCACTTT
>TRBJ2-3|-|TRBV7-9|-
CSSSFPPLVSTDTQYF
TGTTCCAGCAGCTTCCCTCCACTAGTTAGCACAGATACGCAGTATTTT
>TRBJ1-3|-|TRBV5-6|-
CASSPGISGNTIYF
TGTGCCAGCAGCCCTGGCATCTCTGGAAACACCATATATTTT
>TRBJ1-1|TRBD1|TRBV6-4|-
CASREHRGTTEAFF
TGTGCCAGCAGGGAACACAGGGGTACCACTGAAGCTTTCTTT
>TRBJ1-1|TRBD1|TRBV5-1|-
CASSLAAGGGTEAFF
TGCGCCAGCAGCTTGGCGGCAGGGGGAGGCACTGAAGCTTTCTTT
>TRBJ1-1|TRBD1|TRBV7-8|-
CASSFVSGQGIPMNTEAFF
TGTGCCAGCAGCTTTGTATCGGGACAGGGGATACCTATGAACACTGAAGCTTTCTTT
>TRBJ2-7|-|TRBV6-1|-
CASRGSYEQYF
TGTGCCAGCAGGGGCAGTTACGAGCAGTACTTC
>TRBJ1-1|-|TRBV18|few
CASSLQSGNTEAFF
TGTGCCAGCTCACTTCAATCCGGGAACACTGAAGCTTTCTTT
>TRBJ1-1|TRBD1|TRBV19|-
CASSVQGAAYTEAFF
TGTGCCAGTAGCGTACAGGGGGCGGCATACACTGAAGCTTTCTTT
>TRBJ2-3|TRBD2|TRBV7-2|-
CASSLRPSGGDTQYF
TGTGCCAGCAGCTTACGCCCTAGCGGGGGAGATACGCAGTATTTT
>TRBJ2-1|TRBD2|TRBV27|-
CASSPPPLLAGGNYNEQFF
TGTGCCAGCAGTCCCCCGCCTCTACTAGCGGGAGGGAACTACAATGAGCAGTTCTTC
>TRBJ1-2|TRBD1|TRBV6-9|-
CANRSGGRNYGYTF
TGTGCCAATCGGTCAGGGGGCCGGAACTATGGCTACACCTTC
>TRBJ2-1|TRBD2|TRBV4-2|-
CASTVSGRNHNEQFF
TGTGCCAGCACGGTTAGCGGGAGGAACCACAATGAGCAGTTCTTC
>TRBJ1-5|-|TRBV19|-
CASSIKGGRSNQPQHF
TGTGCCAGTAGTATTAAAGGGGGTAGGAGCAATCAGCCCCAGCATTTT
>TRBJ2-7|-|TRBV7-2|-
CASSLGGGSYEQYF
TGTGCCAGCAGCTTAGGAGGGGGCTCCTACGAGCAGTACTTC
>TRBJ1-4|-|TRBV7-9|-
CSSSLDREKLFF
TGTTCCAGCAGCTTAGACCGGGAAAAACTGTTTTTT
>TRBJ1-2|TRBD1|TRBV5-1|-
CASSSGQGGYGYTF
TGCGCCAGCAGCTCCGGACAGGGAGGCTATGGCTACACCTTC
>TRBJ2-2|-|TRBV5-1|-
CASSLPGINTGELFF
TGCGCCAGCAGCCTGCCGGGGATTAACACCGGGGAGCTGTTTTTT
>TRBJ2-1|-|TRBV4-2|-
CASSQEMVGSSYNEQFF
TGTGCCAGCAGCCAAGAAATGGTGGGGAGCTCCTACAATGAGCAGTTCTTC
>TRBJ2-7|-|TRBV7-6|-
CASSLGGGVSGTYEQYF
TGTGCCAGCAGCTTAGGGGGCGGCGTTAGCGGCACCTACGAGCAGTACTTC
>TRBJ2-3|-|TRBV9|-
CASSPYGGTDTQYF
TGTGCCAGCAGCCCCTACGGTGGTACAGATACGCAGTATTTT